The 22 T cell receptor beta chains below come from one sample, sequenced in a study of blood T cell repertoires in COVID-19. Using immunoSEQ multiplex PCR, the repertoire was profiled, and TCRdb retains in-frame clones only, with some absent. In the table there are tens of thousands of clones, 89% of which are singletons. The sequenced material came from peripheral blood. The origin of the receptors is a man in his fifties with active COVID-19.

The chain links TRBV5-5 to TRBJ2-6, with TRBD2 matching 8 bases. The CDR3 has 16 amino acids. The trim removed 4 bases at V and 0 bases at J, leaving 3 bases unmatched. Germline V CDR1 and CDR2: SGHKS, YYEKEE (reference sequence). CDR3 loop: CASSRGGASGANVLTF. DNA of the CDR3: TGTGCCAGCAGCCGGGGGGGCGCCTCTGGGGCCAACGTCCTGACTTTC.

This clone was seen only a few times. CDR3: CASSFTAGAYEQYF. In nucleotides, the CDR3 is TGCGCCAGCAGCTTCACCGCGGGGGCCTACGAGCAGTACTTC. The chain is built from TRBV5-1 and TRBJ2-7; 7 nucleotides match TRBD2. Germline CDR1 and CDR2: SGHRS and YFSETQ. The CDR3 has 14 amino acids. V gave up 2 bases and J gave up 2 bases; unmatched junction bases: 4. Full variable domain (rest looked up from reference TRBV5-1 and TRBJ2-7): KAGVTQTPRYLIKTRGQQVTLSCSPISGHRSVSWYQQTPGQGLQFLFEYFSETQRNKGNFPGRFSGRQFSNSRSEMNVSTLELGDSALYLCASSFTAGAYEQYFGPGTRLTVT.

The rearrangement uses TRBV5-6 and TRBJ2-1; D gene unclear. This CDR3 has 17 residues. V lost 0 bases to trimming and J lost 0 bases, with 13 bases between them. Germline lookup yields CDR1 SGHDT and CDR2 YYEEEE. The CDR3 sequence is CASSLGGVPFSYNEQFF. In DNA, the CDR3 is TGTGCCAGCAGCTTGGGAGGAGTACCCTTCTCCTACAATGAGCAGTTCTTC. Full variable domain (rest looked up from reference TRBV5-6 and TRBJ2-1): DAGVTQSPTHLIKTRGQQVTLRCSPKSGHDTVSWYQQALGQGPQFIFQYYEEEERQRGNFPDRFSGHQFPNYSSELNVNALLLGDSALYLCASSLGGVPFSYNEQFFGPGTRLTVL.

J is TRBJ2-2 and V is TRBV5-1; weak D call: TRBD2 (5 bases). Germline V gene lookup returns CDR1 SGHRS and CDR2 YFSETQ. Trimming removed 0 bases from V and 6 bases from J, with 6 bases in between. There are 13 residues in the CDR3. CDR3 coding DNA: TGCGCCAGCAGCTTGGGAGGGCCCGGGGAGCTGTTTTTT. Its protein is CASSLGGPGELFF.

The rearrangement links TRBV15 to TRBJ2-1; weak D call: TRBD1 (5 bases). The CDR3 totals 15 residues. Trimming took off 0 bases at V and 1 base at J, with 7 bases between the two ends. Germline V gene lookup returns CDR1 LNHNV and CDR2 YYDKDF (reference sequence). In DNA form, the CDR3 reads TGTGCCACCAGCAGAGAAGGGGCGTCCTACAATGAGCAGTTCTTC. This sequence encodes CATSREGASYNEQFF.

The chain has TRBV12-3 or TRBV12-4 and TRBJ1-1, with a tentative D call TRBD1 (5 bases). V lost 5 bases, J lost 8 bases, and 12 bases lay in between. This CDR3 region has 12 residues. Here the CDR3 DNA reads TGTGCCAGCAGTAGAACAGGATTAGAAGCTTTCTTT. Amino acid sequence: CASSRTGLEAFF.

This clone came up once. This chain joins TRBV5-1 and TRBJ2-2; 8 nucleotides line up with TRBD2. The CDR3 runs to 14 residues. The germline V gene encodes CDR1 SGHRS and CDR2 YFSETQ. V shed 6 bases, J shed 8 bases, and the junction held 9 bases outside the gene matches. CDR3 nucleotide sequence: TGCGCCAGCACCTTCAGCGGGGGCTTGGGGGAGCTGTTTTTT. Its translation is CASTFSGGLGELFF.

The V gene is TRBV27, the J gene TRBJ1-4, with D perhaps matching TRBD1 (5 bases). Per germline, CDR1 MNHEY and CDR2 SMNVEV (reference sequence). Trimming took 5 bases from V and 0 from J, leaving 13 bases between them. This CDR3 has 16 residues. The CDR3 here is CASSTRQSATNEKLFF. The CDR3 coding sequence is TGTGCCAGCAGTACCCGACAGTCGGCAACTAATGAAAAACTGTTTTTT.

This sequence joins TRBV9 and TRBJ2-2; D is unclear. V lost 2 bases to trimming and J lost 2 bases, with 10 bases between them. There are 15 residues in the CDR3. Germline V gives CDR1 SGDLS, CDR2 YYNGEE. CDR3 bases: TGTGCCAGCAGCGTTGAGACTTCTAACACCGGGGAGCTGTTTTTT. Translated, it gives CASSVETSNTGELFF.

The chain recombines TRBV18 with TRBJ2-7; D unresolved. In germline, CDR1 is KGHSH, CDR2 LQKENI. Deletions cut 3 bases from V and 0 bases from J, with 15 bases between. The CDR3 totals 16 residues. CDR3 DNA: TGTGCCAGCTCACCGCCTCCCCACATATTCTCCTACGAGCAGTACTTC. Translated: CASSPPPHIFSYEQYF. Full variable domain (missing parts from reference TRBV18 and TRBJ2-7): NAGVMQNPRHLVRRRGQEARLRCSPMKGHSHVYWYRQLPEEGLKFMVYLQKENIIDESGMPKERFSAEFPKEGPSILRIQQVVRGDSAAYFCASSPPPHIFSYEQYFGPGTRLTVT.

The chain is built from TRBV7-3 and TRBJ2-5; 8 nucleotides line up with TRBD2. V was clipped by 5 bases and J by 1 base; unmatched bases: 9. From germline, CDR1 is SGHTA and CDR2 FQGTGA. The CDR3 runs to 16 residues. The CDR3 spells CASSLIPGGTQETQYF. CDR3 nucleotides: TGTGCCAGCAGCCTAATACCGGGAGGGACCCAAGAGACCCAGTACTTC.

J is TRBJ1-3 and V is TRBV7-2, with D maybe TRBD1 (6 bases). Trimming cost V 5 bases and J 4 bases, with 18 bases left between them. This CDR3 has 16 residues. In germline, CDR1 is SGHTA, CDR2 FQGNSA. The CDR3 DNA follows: TGTGCCAGCAGCCCGGTACGGGGGGCGCGAGGAAACACCATATATTTT. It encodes CASSPVRGARGNTIYF.

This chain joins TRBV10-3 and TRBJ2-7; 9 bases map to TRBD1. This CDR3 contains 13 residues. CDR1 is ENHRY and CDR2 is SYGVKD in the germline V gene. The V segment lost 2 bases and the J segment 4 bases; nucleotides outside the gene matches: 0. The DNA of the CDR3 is TGTGCCATCAGTGAGGGACAGGGGTACGAGCAGTACTTC. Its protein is CAISEGQGYEQYF.

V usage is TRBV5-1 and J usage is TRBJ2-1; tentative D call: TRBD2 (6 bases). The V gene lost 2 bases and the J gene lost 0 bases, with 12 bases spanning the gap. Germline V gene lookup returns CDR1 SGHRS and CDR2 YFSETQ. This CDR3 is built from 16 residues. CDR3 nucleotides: TGCGCCAGCAGCTTCGGCGGGGCGAGCTCCTACAATGAGCAGTTCTTC. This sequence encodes CASSFGGASSYNEQFF. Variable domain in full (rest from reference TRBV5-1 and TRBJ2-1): KAGVTQTPRYLIKTRGQQVTLSCSPISGHRSVSWYQQTPGQGLQFLFEYFSETQRNKGNFPGRFSGRQFSNSRSEMNVSTLELGDSALYLCASSFGGASSYNEQFFGPGTRLTVL.

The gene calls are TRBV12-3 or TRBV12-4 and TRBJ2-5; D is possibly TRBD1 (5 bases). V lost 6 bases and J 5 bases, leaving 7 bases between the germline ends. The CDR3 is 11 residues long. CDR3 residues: CASRQGETQYF. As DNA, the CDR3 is TGTGCCAGCAGGCAGGGTGAGACCCAGTACTTC.

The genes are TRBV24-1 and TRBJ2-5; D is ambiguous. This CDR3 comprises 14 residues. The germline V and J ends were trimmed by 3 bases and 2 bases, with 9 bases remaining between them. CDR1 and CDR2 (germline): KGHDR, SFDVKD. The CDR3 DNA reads TGTGCCACCAGTGATGCAGGCCCACAAGAGACCCAGTACTTC. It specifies CATSDAGPQETQYF.

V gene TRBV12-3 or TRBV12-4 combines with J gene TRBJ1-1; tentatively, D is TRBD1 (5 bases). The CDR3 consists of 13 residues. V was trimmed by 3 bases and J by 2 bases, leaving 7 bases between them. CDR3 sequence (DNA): TGTGCCAGCAGTTTTAGGGGAAACACTGAAGCTTTCTTT. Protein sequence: CASSFRGNTEAFF.

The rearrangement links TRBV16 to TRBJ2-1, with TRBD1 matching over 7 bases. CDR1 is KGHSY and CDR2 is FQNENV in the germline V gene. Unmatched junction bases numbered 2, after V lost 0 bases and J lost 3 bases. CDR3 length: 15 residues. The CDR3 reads CASSQSAGGYNEQFF. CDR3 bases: TGTGCCAGCAGCCAATCCGCAGGGGGCTACAATGAGCAGTTCTTC.

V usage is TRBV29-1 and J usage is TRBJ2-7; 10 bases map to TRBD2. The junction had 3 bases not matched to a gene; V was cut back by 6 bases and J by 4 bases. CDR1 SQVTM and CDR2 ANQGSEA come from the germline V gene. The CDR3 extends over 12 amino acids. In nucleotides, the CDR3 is TGCAGCGTGATAGCGGGGGGTTACGAGCAGTACTTC. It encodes CSVIAGGYEQYF.

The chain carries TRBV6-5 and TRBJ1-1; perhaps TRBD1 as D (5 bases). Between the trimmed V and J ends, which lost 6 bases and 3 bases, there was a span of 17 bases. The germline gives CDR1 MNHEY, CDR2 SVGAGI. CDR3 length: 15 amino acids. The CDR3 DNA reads TGTGCCAGCAGGAAGGGCCGGACATTAGACACTGAAGCTTTCTTT. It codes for CASRKGRTLDTEAFF.

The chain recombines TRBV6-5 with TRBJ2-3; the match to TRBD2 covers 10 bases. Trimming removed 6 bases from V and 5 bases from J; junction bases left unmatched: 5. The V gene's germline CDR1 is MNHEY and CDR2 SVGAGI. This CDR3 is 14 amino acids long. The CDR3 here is CASRTSGDRDTQYF. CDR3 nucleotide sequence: TGTGCCAGCAGAACTAGCGGGGATAGAGATACGCAGTATTTT.

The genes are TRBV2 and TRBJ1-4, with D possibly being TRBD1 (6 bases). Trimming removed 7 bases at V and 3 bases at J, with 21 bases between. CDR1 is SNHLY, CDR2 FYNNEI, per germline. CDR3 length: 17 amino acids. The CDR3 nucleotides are TGTGCCAGCATGCTACAGGGTTTCGGTGATTCTAATGAAAAACTGTTTTTT. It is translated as CASMLQGFGDSNEKLFF.